This T cell receptor beta chain was identified in a study of T cell repertoires in cytomegalovirus infection. CDR1 is SGHNT and CDR2 is YENEEA in the germline V gene. The CDR3 length is 15 residues. This clonotype was seen just once. Mismatch with germline at one junction end may stem from a read error. TCRdb recomputed calls from the reads with MiXCR, one row per CDR3 protein. This table has roughly 600,000 distinct CDR3 sequences, roughly a quarter appearing once. This TCR came from a human donor in good health (CMV status not recorded). Some clones in this sample may be carry-over from other donors' samples. Sequencing was performed on CD8+ T cells from PBMCs. V and J are TRBV11-3 and TRBJ2-1, with D tentatively TRBD2 (5 bases). CDR3 amino acids: CTSSPVGSSYNEQFF. The CDR3, as DNA: TGTACCAGCAGCCCGGTTGGGAGCTCCTACAATGAGCAGTTCTTC.